This T cell receptor beta chain was profiled in a study of blood T cells in healthy people across ages. Healthy individuals of Caucasian origin from Russia, aged about 6 to 95, served as donors. Total RNA was extracted at no less than 5.5 micrograms per sample. With V trimmed by 7 bases and J by 7 bases, 6 bases remained unmatched. Germline assignment: CDR1 MNHNY and CDR2 SVGAGI (reference sequence). This CDR3 contains 13 residues. Primed by a sample-barcoded 5' primer and a J-beta primer mix, a second PCR proceeded for about 6 to 11 cycles. TCRdb itself ran the 5' RACE reads through MiXCR, one entry per CDR3 protein. The sample lists roughly 570,000 distinct CDR3 sequences; 25% to 30% were seen once. The table lists this clonotype with a few counts.

The rearrangement links TRBV6-6 to TRBJ1-4; 7 bases map to TRBD1. The sequenced material came from blood. The sequence was obtained from a woman in her 70s in good health. The DNA of the CDR3 is TGTGCCAGCATTTCTCGACAGGGTGAAAAACTGTTTTTT. It codes for CASISRQGEKLFF.